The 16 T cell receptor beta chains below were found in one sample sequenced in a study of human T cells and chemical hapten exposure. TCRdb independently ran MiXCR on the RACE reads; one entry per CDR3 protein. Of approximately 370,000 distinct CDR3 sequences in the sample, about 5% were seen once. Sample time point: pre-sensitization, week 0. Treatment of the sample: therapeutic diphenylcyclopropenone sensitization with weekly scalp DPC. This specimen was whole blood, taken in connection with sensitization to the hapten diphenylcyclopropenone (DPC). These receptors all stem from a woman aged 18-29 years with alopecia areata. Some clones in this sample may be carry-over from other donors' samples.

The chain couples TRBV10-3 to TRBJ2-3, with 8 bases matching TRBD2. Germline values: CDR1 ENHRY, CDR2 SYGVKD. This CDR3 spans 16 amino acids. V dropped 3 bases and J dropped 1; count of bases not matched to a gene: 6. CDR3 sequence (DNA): TGTGCCATCAGTGACCTTGGACTAGCAGGCACAGATACGCAGTATTTT. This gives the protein CAISDLGLAGTDTQYF.

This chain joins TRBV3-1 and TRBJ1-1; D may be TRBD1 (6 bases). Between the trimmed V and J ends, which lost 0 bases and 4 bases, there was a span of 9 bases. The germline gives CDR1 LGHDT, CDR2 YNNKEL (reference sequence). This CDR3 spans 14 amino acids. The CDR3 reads CASSQEGGPTEAFF. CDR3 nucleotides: TGTGCCAGCAGCCAAGAAGGGGGACCCACTGAAGCTTTCTTT.

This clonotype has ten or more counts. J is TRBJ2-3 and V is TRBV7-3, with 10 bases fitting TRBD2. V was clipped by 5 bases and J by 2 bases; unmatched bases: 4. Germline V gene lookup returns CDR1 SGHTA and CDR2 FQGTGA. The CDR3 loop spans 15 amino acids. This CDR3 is CASSPAGGPTDTQYF. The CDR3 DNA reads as TGTGCCAGCAGCCCAGCGGGGGGGCCCACAGATACGCAGTATTTT.

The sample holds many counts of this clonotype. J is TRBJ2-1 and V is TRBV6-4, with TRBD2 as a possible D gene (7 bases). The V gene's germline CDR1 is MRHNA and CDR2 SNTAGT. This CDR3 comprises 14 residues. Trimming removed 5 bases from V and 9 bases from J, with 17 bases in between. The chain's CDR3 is CASSQDPGGFEQFF. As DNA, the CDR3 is TGTGCCAGCAGTCAGGACCCGGGGGGCTTTGAGCAGTTCTTC.

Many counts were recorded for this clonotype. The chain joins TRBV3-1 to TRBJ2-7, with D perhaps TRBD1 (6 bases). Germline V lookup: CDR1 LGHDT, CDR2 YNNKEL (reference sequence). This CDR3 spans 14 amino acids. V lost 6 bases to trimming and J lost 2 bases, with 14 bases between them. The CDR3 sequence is CASRGRGRPYEQYF. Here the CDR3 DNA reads TGTGCCAGCAGGGGCAGGGGTCGACCCTACGAGCAGTACTTC.

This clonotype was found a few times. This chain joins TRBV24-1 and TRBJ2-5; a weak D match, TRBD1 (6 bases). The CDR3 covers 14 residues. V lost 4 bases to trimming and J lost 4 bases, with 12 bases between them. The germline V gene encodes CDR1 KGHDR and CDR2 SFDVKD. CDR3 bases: TGTGCCACCAGTGAAACAGGGACGGTAGAGACCCAGTACTTC. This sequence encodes CATSETGTVETQYF.

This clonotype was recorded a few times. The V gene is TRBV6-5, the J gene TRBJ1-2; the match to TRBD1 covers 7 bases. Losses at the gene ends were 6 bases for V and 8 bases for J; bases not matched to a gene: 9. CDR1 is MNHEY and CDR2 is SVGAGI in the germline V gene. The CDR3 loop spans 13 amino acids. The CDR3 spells CASRNGQAEGYTF. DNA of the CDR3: TGTGCCAGCAGAAATGGACAGGCGGAGGGCTACACCTTC.

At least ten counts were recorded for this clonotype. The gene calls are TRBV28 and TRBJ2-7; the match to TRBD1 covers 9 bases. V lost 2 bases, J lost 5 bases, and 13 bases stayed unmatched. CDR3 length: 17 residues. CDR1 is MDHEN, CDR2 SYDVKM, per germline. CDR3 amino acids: CASSLLQMGTGRHEQYF. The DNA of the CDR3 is TGTGCCAGCAGTTTACTCCAGATGGGGACAGGGAGGCACGAGCAGTACTTC.

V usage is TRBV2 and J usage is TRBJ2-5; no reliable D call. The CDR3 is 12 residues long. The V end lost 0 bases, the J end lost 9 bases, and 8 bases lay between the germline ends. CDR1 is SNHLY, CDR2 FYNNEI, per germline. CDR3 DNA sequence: TGTGCCAGCAGTGAAGCGCTCAGCGCCCAGTACTTC. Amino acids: CASSEALSAQYF.

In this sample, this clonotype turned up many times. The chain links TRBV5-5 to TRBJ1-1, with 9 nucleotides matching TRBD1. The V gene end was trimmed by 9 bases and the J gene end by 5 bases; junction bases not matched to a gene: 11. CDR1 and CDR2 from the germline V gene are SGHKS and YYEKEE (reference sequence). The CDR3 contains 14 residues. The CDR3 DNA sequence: TGTGCCACTGCCTCCGGGACAGGGAGGACTGAAGCTTTCTTT. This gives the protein CATASGTGRTEAFF.

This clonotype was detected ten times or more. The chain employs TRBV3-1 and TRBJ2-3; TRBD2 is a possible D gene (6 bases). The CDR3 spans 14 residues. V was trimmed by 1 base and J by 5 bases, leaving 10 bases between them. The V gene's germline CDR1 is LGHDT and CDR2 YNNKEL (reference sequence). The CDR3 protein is CASSQVGGGDTQYF. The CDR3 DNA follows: TGTGCCAGCAGCCAAGTCGGGGGTGGAGATACGCAGTATTTT.

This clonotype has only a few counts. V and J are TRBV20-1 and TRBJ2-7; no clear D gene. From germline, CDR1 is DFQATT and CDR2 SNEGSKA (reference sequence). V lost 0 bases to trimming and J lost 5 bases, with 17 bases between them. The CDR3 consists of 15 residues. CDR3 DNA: TGCAGTGCTAGAGAGGACCCCTCCGACCCTCACGAGCAGTACTTC. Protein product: CSAREDPSDPHEQYF.

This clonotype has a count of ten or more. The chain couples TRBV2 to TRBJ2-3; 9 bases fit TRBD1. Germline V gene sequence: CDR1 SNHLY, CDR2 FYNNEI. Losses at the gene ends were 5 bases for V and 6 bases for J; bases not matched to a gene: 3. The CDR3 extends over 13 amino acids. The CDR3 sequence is CASSPGQGDTQYF. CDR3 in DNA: TGTGCCAGCAGTCCGGGACAGGGTGATACGCAGTATTTT.

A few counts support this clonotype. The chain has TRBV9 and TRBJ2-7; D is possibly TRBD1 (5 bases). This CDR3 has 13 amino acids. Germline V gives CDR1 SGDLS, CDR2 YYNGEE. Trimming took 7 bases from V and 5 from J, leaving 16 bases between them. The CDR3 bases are TGTGCCAGCGCTCAAGGGGCAATTGACGAGCAGTACTTC. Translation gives CASAQGAIDEQYF.

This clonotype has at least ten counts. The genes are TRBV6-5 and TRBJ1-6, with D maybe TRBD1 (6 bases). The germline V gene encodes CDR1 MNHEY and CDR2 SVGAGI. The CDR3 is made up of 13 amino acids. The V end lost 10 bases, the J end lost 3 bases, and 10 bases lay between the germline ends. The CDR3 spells CATFRGYNSPLHF. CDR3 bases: TGTGCCACTTTCAGGGGCTATAATTCACCCCTCCACTTT.

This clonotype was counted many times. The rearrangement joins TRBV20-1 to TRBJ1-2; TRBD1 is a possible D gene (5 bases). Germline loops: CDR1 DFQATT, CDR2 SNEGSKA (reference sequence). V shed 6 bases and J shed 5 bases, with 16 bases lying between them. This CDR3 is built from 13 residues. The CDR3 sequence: CSAQVGVGYGYTF. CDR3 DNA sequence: TGCAGTGCCCAAGTGGGGGTTGGTTATGGCTACACCTTC.